This record covers a single TCR beta chain. CDR3 length: 14 amino acids. The germline V gene has CDR1 MNHEY and CDR2 SVGAGI. The V gene lost 6 bases and the J gene lost 1 base, with 12 bases spanning the gap. How the authors handled the data: It was from reference gene primer amplification that nucleated cell counts were estimated. Sequenced by immunoSEQ multiplex PCR; TCRdb stores in-frame clones only, minus some. V, J and clone size were drawn from that table, and D and trimming were deduced from the DNA. The sample consists of about 240,000 clones, approximately 86% of them appearing once. Living in about 25 US areas, the participants were between roughly 18 and 89 years of age. This specimen belongs to a study of blood T cell repertoires in COVID-19. Study-wide background: Some COVID-19 samples were acute and others convalescent; all came from the United States, Italy and Spain. PBMCs, B-cell-depleted T cells, or T cells were the source of the cDNA or gDNA that made up the material.

This sequence originates from a woman aged 40 to 50 with acute COVID-19. The rearrangement links TRBV6-5 to TRBJ2-5; tentatively, D is TRBD1 (6 bases). The sequencing sample was made of PBMCs or T cells enriched from blood (not recorded which). The CDR3: CASRGTPAQETQYF. The CDR3 DNA reads as TGTGCCAGCAGGGGGACACCGGCCCAAGAGACCCAGTACTTC.